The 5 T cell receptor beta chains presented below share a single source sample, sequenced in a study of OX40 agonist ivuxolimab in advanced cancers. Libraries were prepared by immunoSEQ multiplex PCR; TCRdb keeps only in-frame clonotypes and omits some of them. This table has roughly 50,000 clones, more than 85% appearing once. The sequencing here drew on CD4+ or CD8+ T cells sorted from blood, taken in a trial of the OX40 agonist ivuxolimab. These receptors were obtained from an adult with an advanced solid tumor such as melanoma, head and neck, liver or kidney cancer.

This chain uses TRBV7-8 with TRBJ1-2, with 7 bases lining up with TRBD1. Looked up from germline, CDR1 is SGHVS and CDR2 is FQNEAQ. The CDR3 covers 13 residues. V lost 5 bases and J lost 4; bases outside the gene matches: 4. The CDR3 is CASSTWDSYGYTF. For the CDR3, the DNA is TGTGCCAGCAGCACCTGGGACAGCTATGGCTACACCTTC.

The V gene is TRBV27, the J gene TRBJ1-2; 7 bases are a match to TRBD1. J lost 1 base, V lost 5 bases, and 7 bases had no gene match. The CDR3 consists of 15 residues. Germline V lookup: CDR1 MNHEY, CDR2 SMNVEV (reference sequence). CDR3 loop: CASSPRTGLNYGYTF. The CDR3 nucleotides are TGTGCCAGCAGTCCTAGGACAGGCCTTAACTATGGCTACACCTTC.

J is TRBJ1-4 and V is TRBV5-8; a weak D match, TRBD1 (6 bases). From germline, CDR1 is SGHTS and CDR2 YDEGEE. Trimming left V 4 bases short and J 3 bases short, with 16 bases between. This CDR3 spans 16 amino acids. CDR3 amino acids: CASSLPPGTPNEKLFF. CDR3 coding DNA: TGTGCCAGCAGCCTTCCCCCCGGGACACCTAATGAAAAACTGTTTTTT.

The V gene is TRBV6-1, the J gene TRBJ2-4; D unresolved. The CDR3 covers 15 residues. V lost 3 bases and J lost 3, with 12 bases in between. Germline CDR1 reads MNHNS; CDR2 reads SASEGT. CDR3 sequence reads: CASSENNGDKNIQYF. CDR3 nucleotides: TGTGCCAGCAGTGAGAATAATGGGGACAAAAACATTCAGTACTTC.

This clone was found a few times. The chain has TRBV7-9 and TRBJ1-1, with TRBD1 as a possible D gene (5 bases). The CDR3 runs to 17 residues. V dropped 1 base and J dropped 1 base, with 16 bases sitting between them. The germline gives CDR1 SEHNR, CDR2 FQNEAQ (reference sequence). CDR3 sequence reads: CASSLGRIGASNTEAFF. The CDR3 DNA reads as TGTGCCAGCAGCTTAGGTCGGATAGGGGCTTCGAACACTGAAGCTTTCTTT.